The clone carrying this T cell receptor beta chain turned up a few times. The sample comes from a study of T-cell reconstitution after alpha-beta-depleted transplantation in children. The authors prepared the TCRbeta library with unique molecular identifiers. Using its own MiXCR run on the PCR reads, TCRdb lists one record per CDR3 protein. The sample records 250,000 to 300,000 distinct CDR3 sequences, 9.9% being singletons. CDR3 size: 13 residues. V lost 6 bases to trimming and J lost 3 bases, with 14 bases between them. Germline V gene sequence: CDR1 DFQATT, CDR2 SNEGSKA (reference sequence). The sequenced sample was PBMCs from the stem cell graft donor, obtained from the stem cell graft. The sequence was obtained from a human donor who donated a stem cell graft to a child with SCID. The rearrangement links TRBV20-1 to TRBJ1-2; a weak D match, TRBD1 (5 bases). CDR3 protein: CSAREDEHYGYTF. CDR3 DNA: TGCAGTGCCAGGGAAGATGAACACTATGGCTACACCTTC.